This T cell receptor (beta chain) stems from a study of cytotoxic CD8 clonotypes in ibrutinib-treated CLL. Germline loops: CDR1 MGHDK, CDR2 SYGVNS. Trimming shortened V by 4 bases and J by 4 bases, and 10 bases separated the two germline ends. This CDR3 region has 13 residues. Generated by immunoSEQ multiplex PCR, the TCRdb table keeps only in-frame clones and is missing some. The sample includes 53,000 or so clones, nearly 55% seen only once; the top ten take roughly a quarter. Sequencing used PBMCs, obtained at disease progression, from a patient treated with ibrutinib. This chain links TRBV25-1 with TRBJ1-2; D not certain. The receptor comes from a human donor with chronic lymphocytic leukemia. The CDR3 loop reads CASSGDATYGYTF. CDR3 coding DNA: TGTGCCAGCAGTGGCGATGCAACCTATGGCTACACCTTC.